One and the same sample provided the 19 T cell receptor beta chains below, sequenced in a study of OX40 agonist ivuxolimab in advanced cancers. Measured with immunoSEQ multiplex PCR; TCRdb has only the in-frame clones, and not every one. Counted here are around 45,000 clones, more than 70% occurring once; the ten biggest clones make up 6% to 7%. This specimen was CD4+ or CD8+ T cells sorted from blood, taken in a trial of the OX40 agonist ivuxolimab. The receptor set was obtained from an adult with an advanced solid tumor such as melanoma, head and neck, liver or kidney cancer.

This chain connects TRBV5-6 to TRBJ2-1; 10 nucleotides line up with TRBD2. J gave up 4 bases and V 5 bases, and 6 bases lay outside the gene matches. From germline, CDR1 is SGHDT and CDR2 YYEEEE. CDR3 size: 15 residues. CDR3 protein: CASSLRLAGYNEQFF. The CDR3, as DNA: TGTGCCAGCAGTTTAAGACTAGCGGGTTACAATGAGCAGTTCTTC.

The CDR3 spells CASSLAGGPYEQYF. CDR3 in DNA: TGTGCCAGCAGCTTAGCGGGAGGGCCCTACGAGCAGTACTTC. V is TRBV7-3 and J is TRBJ2-7; 9 bases agree with TRBD2. The V gene end was trimmed by 2 bases and the J gene end by 2 bases; junction bases not matched to a gene: 1. The CDR3 totals 14 residues. CDR1 and CDR2 from the germline V gene are SGHTA and FQGTGA.

The chain has TRBV5-1 and TRBJ1-1; 10 bases line up with TRBD1. Germline V CDR1 and CDR2: SGHRS, YFSETQ. V lost 3 bases and J lost 6; bases outside the gene matches: 14. The length of the CDR3 is 17 residues. The CDR3 region has the DNA TGCGCCAGCAGCTCAACCGGGACAGGGGAGATAGGGGCTGAAGCTTTCTTT. The encoded protein is CASSSTGTGEIGAEAFF.

This chain connects TRBV5-6 to TRBJ1-5; 7 bases agree with TRBD1. The CDR3 contains 16 residues. The germline V gene encodes CDR1 SGHDT and CDR2 YYEEEE. With V trimmed by 6 bases and J by 5 bases, 14 bases remained unmatched. The CDR3 reads CASKLGLEGGHQPQHF. The CDR3 DNA reads as TGTGCCAGCAAGCTTGGGTTGGAAGGGGGCCATCAGCCCCAGCATTTT.

The chain uses TRBV14 and TRBJ2-3, with unresolved D. Trimming pared 2 bases from V and 2 bases from J, leaving 5 bases between. CDR1 is SGHDN and CDR2 is FVKESK in the germline V gene. The CDR3 is 13 amino acids. This CDR3 reads CASSQPITDTQYF. The CDR3 bases are TGTGCCAGCAGCCAACCCATCACAGATACGCAGTATTTT.

The chain uses TRBV10-1 and TRBJ2-7; the D gene is possibly TRBD2 (6 bases). CDR1 is WNHNN, CDR2 SYGVQD, per germline (reference sequence). Trimming pared 8 bases from V and 5 bases from J, leaving 19 bases between. This CDR3 is 14 amino acids long. The CDR3 DNA reads as TGCGCCAGCCGCTCGGGGGATTTGCTCAACGAGCAGTACTTC. This sequence encodes CASRSGDLLNEQYF.

The chain recombines TRBV29-1 with TRBJ2-2, with D tentatively TRBD1 (6 bases). CDR1 and CDR2 (germline): SQVTM, ANQGSEA. CDR3 length equals 12 residues. Trimming shortened V by 4 bases and J by 3 bases, and 6 bases separated the two germline ends. CDR3: CSVAGDTGELFF. The CDR3 nucleotides read TGCAGCGTTGCAGGGGACACCGGGGAGCTGTTTTTT.

The rearrangement uses TRBV4-1 and TRBJ1-1, with D unclear. The CDR3 runs 13 residues. Germline V gives CDR1 MGHRA, CDR2 YSYEKL. Trimming stripped 3 bases from V and 1 base from J, with 6 bases between. The CDR3 spells CASSHAPNTEAFF. CDR3 nucleotide sequence: TGCGCCAGCAGCCACGCACCGAACACTGAAGCTTTCTTT.

The chain couples TRBV7-2 to TRBJ2-3, with 8 bases fitting TRBD2. The germline V gene has CDR1 SGHTA and CDR2 FQGNSA. There are 16 residues in the CDR3. Trimming at V came to 1 base and at J to 9 bases, leaving 12 bases not matched to a gene. The CDR3 sequence is CASSLVSGLSGGTQYF. The CDR3 nucleotides are TGTGCCAGCAGCTTAGTATCTGGTCTAAGCGGGGGAACGCAGTATTTT.

This rearrangement joins TRBV4-1 to TRBJ2-4, with 7 bases aligning to TRBD2. CDR1 and CDR2 (germline): MGHRA, YSYEKL. CDR3 length: 16 amino acids. Unmatched junction bases numbered 13, after V lost 3 bases and J lost 8 bases. The CDR3 DNA sequence: TGCGCCAGCAGCCAGATCCCGGTTGGGGGGGTTGACATTCAGTACTTC. This gives the protein CASSQIPVGGVDIQYF.

The chain recombines TRBV5-1 with TRBJ1-5; D not resolved. CDR3 length: 15 residues. The germline V gene encodes CDR1 SGHRS and CDR2 YFSETQ. Trimming left V 0 bases short and J 2 bases short, with 9 bases between. CDR3 bases: TGCGCCAGCAGCTTGGGGGAGAGTGGCAATCAGCCCCAGCATTTT. It encodes CASSLGESGNQPQHF.

This chain joins TRBV27 and TRBJ1-1; 7 bases fit TRBD1. CDR3 size: 12 residues. Germline V gene lookup returns CDR1 MNHEY and CDR2 SMNVEV (reference sequence). V shed 6 bases, J shed 5 bases, and the junction held 3 bases outside the gene matches. Here the CDR3 DNA reads TGTGCCAGCAGGGCAGGGGGTACTGAAGCTTTCTTT. Translating it yields CASRAGGTEAFF.

The CDR3 here is CASSLNSYPYEQYF. The CDR3 region has the DNA TGTGCCAGCAGTTTAAACAGTTACCCCTACGAGCAGTACTTC. This rearrangement joins TRBV28 to TRBJ2-5; D not resolved. The DNA end is a closer match to TRBJ2-7, so the J assignment may be wrong. Germline V gene lookup returns CDR1 MDHEN and CDR2 SYDVKM. The CDR3 covers 14 residues.

The chain links TRBV6-6 to TRBJ1-2; 9 nucleotides line up with TRBD1. CDR1 and CDR2 from the germline V gene are MNHNY and SVGAGI (reference sequence). The CDR3 consists of 13 residues. Trimming at V came to 5 bases and at J to 5 bases, leaving 3 bases not matched to a gene. The CDR3 DNA is TGTGCCAGCAGTCCTGACAGGGGGTATGGCTACACCTTC. Protein: CASSPDRGYGYTF.

CDR3 residues: CASSPGPNSGNEQFF. As DNA, the CDR3 is TGCGCCAGCAGCCCGGGACCAAATTCGGGAAATGAGCAGTTCTTC. V and J are TRBV4-1 and TRBJ2-1, with D perhaps assigned TRBD1 or TRBD2 (5 bases each). The germline V and J ends were trimmed by 4 bases and 7 bases, with 17 bases remaining between them. The CDR3 loop spans 15 amino acids. Germline CDR1 and CDR2: MGHRA and YSYEKL.

This clone was counted only a few times. For the CDR3, the DNA is TGTGCCAGCAGTTACGGTCGTCAGGGGGCGTACGAGCAGTACGTC. This encodes CASSYGRQGAYEQYV. The gene calls are TRBV6-8 and TRBJ2-7, with TRBD1 matching 8 bases. The CDR3 sequence is 15 residues long. J was trimmed by 4 bases and V by 2 bases; bases with no gene match: 7. Germline assignment: CDR1 MNHGY and CDR2 SAAAGT.

This chain links TRBV7-9 with TRBJ2-7; D may be TRBD1 (5 bases). Germline-derived CDR1 and CDR2 are SEHNR and FQNEAQ (reference sequence). The V end was cut by 5 bases, the J end by 3 bases, with 8 bases between. The CDR3 sequence is 12 residues long. CDR3 DNA: TGTGCCAGCAGCCAGGACAACTACGAGCAGTACGTC. Translation: CASSQDNYEQYV.

This chain connects TRBV10-1 to TRBJ1-1; D uncertain. Germline V gene lookup returns CDR1 WNHNN and CDR2 SYGVQD (reference sequence). This CDR3 contains 13 residues. V lost 6 bases and J lost 5, with 13 bases in between. The CDR3 coding sequence is TGCGCCAGCAGGGCGCGGGCCGGGACTGAAGCTTTCTTT. As protein: CASRARAGTEAFF.

The chain is built from TRBV27 and TRBJ2-7, with 9 positions matching TRBD2. The CDR3 has 16 amino acids. Losses at the gene ends were 4 bases for V and 0 bases for J; bases not matched to a gene: 7. Germline V lookup: CDR1 MNHEY, CDR2 SMNVEV (reference sequence). DNA for the CDR3: TGTGCCAGCAGTTCTTTAAGCGGGGGGAGCTCCTACGAGCAGTACGTC. Its translation: CASSSLSGGSSYEQYV.